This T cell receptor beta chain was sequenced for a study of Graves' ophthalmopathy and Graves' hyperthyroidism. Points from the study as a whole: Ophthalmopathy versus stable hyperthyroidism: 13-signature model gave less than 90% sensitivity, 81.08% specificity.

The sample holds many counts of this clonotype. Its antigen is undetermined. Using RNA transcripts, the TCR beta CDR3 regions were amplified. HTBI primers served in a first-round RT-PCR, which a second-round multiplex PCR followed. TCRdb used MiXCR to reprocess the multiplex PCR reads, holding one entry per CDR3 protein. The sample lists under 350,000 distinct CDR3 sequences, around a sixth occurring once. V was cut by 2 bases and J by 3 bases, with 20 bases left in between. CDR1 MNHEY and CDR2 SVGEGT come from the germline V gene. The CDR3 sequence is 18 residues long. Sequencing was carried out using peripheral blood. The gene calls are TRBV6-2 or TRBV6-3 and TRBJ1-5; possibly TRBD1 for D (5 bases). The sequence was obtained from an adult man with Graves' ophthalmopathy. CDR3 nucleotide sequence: TGTGCCAGCAGTTACGGGACGGACGAACAGGTGAACAATCAGCCCCAGCATTTT. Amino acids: CASSYGTDEQVNNQPQHF.